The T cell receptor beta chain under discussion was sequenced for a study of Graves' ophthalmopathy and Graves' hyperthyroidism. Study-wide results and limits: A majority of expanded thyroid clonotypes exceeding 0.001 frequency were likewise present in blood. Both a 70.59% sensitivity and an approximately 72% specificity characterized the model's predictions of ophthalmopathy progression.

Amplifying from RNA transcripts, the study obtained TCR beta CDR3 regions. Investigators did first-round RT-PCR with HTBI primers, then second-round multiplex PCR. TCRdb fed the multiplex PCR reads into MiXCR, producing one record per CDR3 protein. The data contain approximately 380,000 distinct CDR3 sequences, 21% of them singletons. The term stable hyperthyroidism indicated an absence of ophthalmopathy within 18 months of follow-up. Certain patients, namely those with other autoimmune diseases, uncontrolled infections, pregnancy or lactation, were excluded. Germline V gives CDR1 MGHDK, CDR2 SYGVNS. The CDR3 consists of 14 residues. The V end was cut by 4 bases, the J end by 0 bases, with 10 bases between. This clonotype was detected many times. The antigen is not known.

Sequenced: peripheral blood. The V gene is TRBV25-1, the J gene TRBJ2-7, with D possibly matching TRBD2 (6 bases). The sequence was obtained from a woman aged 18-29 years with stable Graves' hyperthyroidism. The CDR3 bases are TGTGCCAGCAGTGTAGGGAGGAGCTCCTACGAGCAGTACTTC. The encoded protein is CASSVGRSSYEQYF.